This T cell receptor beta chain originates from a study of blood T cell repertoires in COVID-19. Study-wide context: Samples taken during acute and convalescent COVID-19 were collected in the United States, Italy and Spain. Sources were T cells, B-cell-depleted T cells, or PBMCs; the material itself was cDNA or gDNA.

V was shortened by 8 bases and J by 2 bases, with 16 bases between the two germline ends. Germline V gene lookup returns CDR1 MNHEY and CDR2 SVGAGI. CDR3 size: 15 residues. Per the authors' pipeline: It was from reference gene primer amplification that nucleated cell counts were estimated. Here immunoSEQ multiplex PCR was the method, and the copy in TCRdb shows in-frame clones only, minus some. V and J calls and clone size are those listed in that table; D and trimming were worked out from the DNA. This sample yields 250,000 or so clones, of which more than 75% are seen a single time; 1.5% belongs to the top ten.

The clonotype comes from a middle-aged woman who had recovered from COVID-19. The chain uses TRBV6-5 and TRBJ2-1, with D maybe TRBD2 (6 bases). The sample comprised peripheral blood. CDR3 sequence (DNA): TGTGCCAGCCGCCTCCGGGACTTGCCCTACAATGAGCAGTTCTTC. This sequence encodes CASRLRDLPYNEQFF.